These 10 T cell receptor beta chains originate from one sample sequenced in a study of cytomegalovirus exposure and HLA in healthy donors. The PCR used 60 Vbeta and 13 Jbeta primers. TCRdb keeps only in-frame clones here, not all; method: immunoSEQ multiplex PCR. The sample carries 100,000 to 150,000 clones, about 72% recorded once. The sample was PBMCs. Receptor source: a man in his fifties in good health and CMV-seropositive.

The chain joins TRBV6-6 to TRBJ1-6; the D gene is possibly TRBD1 (5 bases). CDR1 and CDR2 (germline): MNHNY, SVGAGI (reference sequence). This CDR3 region has 16 residues. V was cut by 0 bases and J by 7 bases, with 13 bases left in between. The CDR3 loop is CASSYSLGGTNSPLHF. The CDR3 bases are TGTGCCAGCAGTTACTCCTTAGGAGGGACCAATTCACCCCTCCACTTT.

The J gene is TRBJ2-7, the V gene TRBV11-2; 10 bases are a match to TRBD2. The germline V gene encodes CDR1 SGHAT and CDR2 FQNNGV. The V and J ends lost 3 bases and 7 bases, in that order; junction bases with no gene match: 6. This CDR3 is 14 amino acids long. The CDR3 DNA is TGTGCCAGCAGCTTGACTAGCGGGCGATCAGAGCAGTACTTC. It encodes CASSLTSGRSEQYF.

Notes on this clone: This same CDR3 is encoded by further DNA sequences in the sample. This chain links TRBV14 with TRBJ2-7; TRBD2 matches 10 bases. The germline V gene has CDR1 SGHDN and CDR2 FVKESK. V was clipped by 1 base and J by 2 bases; unmatched bases: 2. This CDR3 has 15 amino acids. CDR3 protein: CASSQGLAGAYEQYF. The DNA for the CDR3 is TGTGCCAGCAGCCAAGGTCTAGCGGGGGCCTACGAGCAGTACTTC.

The chain employs TRBV7-9 and TRBJ1-6; D is perhaps TRBD1 (5 bases). V was pared by 5 bases and J by 2 bases, with 22 bases between. CDR1 and CDR2 (germline): SEHNR, FQNEAQ (reference sequence). CDR3 length: 19 residues. CDR3 DNA sequence: TGTGCCAGCAGCCCCCTTTTAACCGGGGGATCTACCTATAATTCACCCCTCCACTTT. This codes for CASSPLLTGGSTYNSPLHF.

The gene calls are TRBV29-1 and TRBJ2-1, with 8 bases that match TRBD1. This CDR3 contains 15 residues. Trimming at V came to 0 bases and at J to 6 bases, leaving 7 bases not matched to a gene. CDR1 and CDR2 from the germline V gene are SQVTM and ANQGSEA. CDR3 in amino acids: CSVEEGQGLVNEQFF. CDR3 DNA: TGCAGCGTTGAAGAAGGACAGGGCCTCGTCAATGAGCAGTTCTTC.

The V gene is TRBV5-1, the J gene TRBJ2-5; D is undetermined. The CDR3 length is 12 residues. The germline gives CDR1 SGHRS, CDR2 YFSETQ. Trimming took 0 bases from V and 5 from J, leaving 5 bases between them. The CDR3 coding sequence is TGCGCCAGCAGCTTGGGCTATGAGACCCAGTACTTC. Protein sequence: CASSLGYETQYF.

V gene TRBV29-1 combines with J gene TRBJ2-7; TRBD2 agrees at 10 bases. Germline CDR1 reads SQVTM; CDR2 reads ANQGSEA. The V gene end was trimmed by 5 bases and the J gene end by 5 bases; junction bases not matched to a gene: 6. The CDR3 loop spans 13 amino acids. CDR3 nucleotides: TGCAGCGTTCCACTAGCGGGAACGAACGAGCAGTACTTC. It encodes CSVPLAGTNEQYF.

The CDR3 spells CASSPARGGLNTEAFF. In DNA, the CDR3 is TGTGCCAGCTCACCCGCGCGGGGGGGCTTGAACACTGAAGCTTTCTTT. The chain is built from TRBV18 and TRBJ1-1; D perhaps matches TRBD1 (6 bases). V shed 3 bases and J shed 0 bases, with 14 bases lying between them. CDR1 KGHSH and CDR2 LQKENI come from the germline V gene. This CDR3 has 16 amino acids.

A single count supports this clone. The CDR3, as DNA: TGTGCCAGCGGAGTTCAGGTTTGGGGCCCCGATGAGCAGTTCTTC. Encoded protein: CASGVQVWGPDEQFF. The genes are TRBV6-4 and TRBJ2-1; possibly TRBD1 for D (5 bases). Germline V gives CDR1 MRHNA, CDR2 SNTAGT. V lost 8 bases and J 8 bases, leaving 22 bases between the germline ends. The CDR3 is made up of 15 amino acids.

Comments on this clone: The junction departs from the called germline gene at one end, perhaps through a read error. This sample includes further DNA sequences coding for the same CDR3. The chain recombines TRBV2 with TRBJ2-5; 7 bases match TRBD1. CDR3 size: 13 residues. Per germline, CDR1 SNHLY and CDR2 FYNNEI. CDR3 in amino acids: CASSEDREETQYF. In nucleotides, the CDR3 is TGTGCTAGCAGTGAAGACAGGGAAGAGACCCAGTACTTC.